Listed below are T cell receptor beta chains from one sample, sequenced in a study of cytomegalovirus exposure and HLA in healthy donors. Some clones are missing from TCRdb's copy, which holds only in-frame ones; the method was immunoSEQ multiplex PCR. The sample yields 110,000 to 150,000 clones, roughly 80% seen once. Material: PBMCs. These TCRs come from a female donor in good health and CMV-seronegative. Both conserved end residues are part of each CDR3. D genes are given only for firm matches. Some rows have no size entry. The others give once, few or many, or a class for an expanded clone.

>-|TRBV7-3|TRBJ2-1|-
CASSLYPVASHNEQFF
TGTGCCAGCAGCTTATACCCAGTCGCTAGCCACAATGAGCAGTTCTTC
>few|TRBV6-6|TRBJ2-6|-
CASTSGQASGANVLTF
TGTGCCAGCACATCGGGACAAGCGAGCGGGGCCAACGTCCTGACTTTC
>-|TRBV9|TRBJ2-1|-
CASSAGNPYNEQFF
TGTGCCAGCAGCGCAGGCAACCCCTACAATGAGCAGTTCTTC
>once|TRBV27|TRBJ2-1|-
CASSLNKRDNEQFF
TGTGCCAGCAGTTTAAACAAACGGGACAATGAGCAGTTCTTC
>-|TRBV7-2|TRBJ1-4|TRBD1
CASSLDRTGENEKLFF
TGTGCCAGCAGCTTAGATCGGACAGGGGAAAATGAAAAACTGTTTTTT
>once|TRBV7-7|TRBJ2-6|-
CASSRGLSSGANVLTF
TGTGCTAGCAGCCGAGGGTTGAGCTCTGGGGCCAACGTCCTGACTTTC
>-|TRBV7-9|TRBJ2-5|-
CASSLVQTLQETQYF
TGTGCCAGCAGCTTAGTTCAGACACTCCAAGAGACCCAGTACTTC
>-|TRBV11-2|TRBJ2-3|TRBD2
CASSLGGGASTDTQYF
TGTGCCAGCAGCTTGGGCGGGGGGGCAAGCACAGATACGCAGTATTTT
>-|TRBV6-5|TRBJ1-1|TRBD1
CASSPPGQGEKAFF
TGTGCCAGCAGTCCCCCAGGACAGGGTGAAAAAGCTTTCTTT
>-|TRBV28|TRBJ2-7|TRBD1
CASSFGRDRVKREQYF
TGTGCCAGCAGTTTTGGGAGGGACAGGGTAAAACGCGAGCAGTACTTC
>-|TRBV28|TRBJ1-2|-
CASSLYRDYGHTF
TGTGCCAGCAGTTTATACAGGGATTATGGCCACACCTTC
>-|TRBV6-1|TRBJ2-7|-
CASSWTAYEQYF
TGTGCCAGCAGCTGGACAGCCTACGAGCAGTACTTC
>-|TRBV13|TRBJ2-7|TRBD1
CASSTDRGSYEQYF
TGTGCCAGCAGCACGGACAGGGGTTCCTACGAGCAGTACTTC
>-|TRBV5-1|TRBJ2-1|TRBD1
CASSDGTGYNNEQFF
TGCGCCAGCAGCGACGGGACAGGGTATAACAATGAGCAGTTCTTC
>once|TRBV6-1|TRBJ1-6|-
CATRTEHSYNSPLHF
TGTGCCACTCGCACAGAACACTCCTATAATTCACCCCTCCACTTT
>-|TRBV29-1|TRBJ1-5|-
CSVETGGQPQHF
TGCAGCGTTGAAACGGGTGGCCAGCCCCAGCATTTT
>few|TRBV6-1|TRBJ1-4|TRBD1
CASLDRGLSEKLFF
TGTGCCAGCTTGGACAGGGGTCTAAGCGAAAAACTGTTTTTT
>few|TRBV7-2|TRBJ1-1|-
CASSLQWGQEAFF
TGTGCCAGCAGCCTTCAGTGGGGGCAGGAAGCTTTCTTT
>-|TRBV5-1|TRBJ2-5|TRBD1
CASSFDRGQYF
TGCGCCAGCAGCTTCGACAGGGGGCAGTACTTC
>-|TRBV19|TRBJ1-2|-
CASSSGTPTGPTYGYTF
TGTGCCAGTAGTTCCGGGACACCGACCGGTCCTACCTATGGCTACACCTTC
>once|TRBV27|TRBJ2-1|TRBD2
CASSFVAGGSYNEQFF
TGTGCCAGCAGTTTCGTAGCGGGGGGTTCCTACAATGAGCAGTTCTTC
>-|TRBV7-2|TRBJ1-2|-
CASSSNSRVAYGYTF
TGTGCCAGCAGCTCAAACTCCCGGGTCGCCTATGGCTACACCTTC
>few|TRBV7-2|TRBJ2-3|-
CASSLRGRSSTDTQYF
TGTGCCAGCAGCTTACGGGGTCGCTCTAGCACAGATACGCAGTATTTT
>-|TRBV18|TRBJ1-1|-
CASSPYGGDVAFF
TGTGCCAGCTCACCTTACGGGGGGGATGTAGCTTTCTTT
>-|TRBV29-1|TRBJ2-3|TRBD1
CSVTTGADTQYF
TGCAGCGTAACTACAGGGGCAGATACGCAGTATTTT
>few|TRBV5-4|TRBJ1-3|TRBD1
CASSRGQGEGNTIYF
TGTGCCAGCAGCCGGGGACAGGGGGAAGGAAACACCATATATTTT
>-|TRBV7-9|TRBJ2-7|-
CASSLLQGREQYF
TGTGCCAGCAGTTTACTGCAGGGGCGCGAGCAGTACTTC
>-|TRBV4-1|TRBJ2-2|-
CASSQEGRANTGELFF
TGCGCCAGCAGCCAAGAAGGCAGGGCGAACACCGGGGAGCTGTTTTTT
>-|TRBV30|TRBJ2-1|TRBD1
CAWRDRGLSYNEQFF
TGTGCCTGGAGGGACAGGGGGCTCTCCTACAATGAGCAGTTCTTC
>-|TRBV19|TRBJ2-1|-
CASSSGRGEQFF
TGTGCCAGTAGTTCAGGACGGGGTGAGCAGTTCTTC